This is a list of T cell receptor beta chains from one sample in a study of radiation and T cells in renal cell carcinoma. Profiled with immunoSEQ multiplex PCR; TCRdb holds only in-frame clones, not every one. The table has 130,000 to 150,000 clones, 70% to 90% seen once. Sequenced material: blood, taken from a patient whose treatment included radiotherapy and nephrectomy. The receptors derive from a woman between 50 and 59 years old with renal cell carcinoma. The CDR3 runs from the conserved cysteine through the conserved F or W. Each record gives: CDR3 DNA, CDR3 protein, clone size, V gene, J gene, D gene. The D gene is left open where the match is weak. Where a row states a size, it is once, few, many or the class of an expanded clone; other rows omit it.

TGTGCCAGTACCCCCCGTGGGGACTATGGCTACACCTTC,CASTPRGDYGYTF,NA,TRBV19,TRBJ1-2,NA
TGTGCCAGCAGCGAGACAGGGAACTATGGCTACACCTTC,CASSETGNYGYTF,once,TRBV9,TRBJ1-2,TRBD1
TGCAGCGTTGGACTAGGGTATGGCTACACCTTC,CSVGLGYGYTF,once,TRBV29-1,TRBJ1-2,NA
TGTGCCAGCTCAGATTCCGGGACAGGGCCTGCTGGCAATCAGCCCCAGCATTTT,CASSDSGTGPAGNQPQHF,once,TRBV2,TRBJ1-5,TRBD1
TGTGCCAGTAAAGGGTCGGCCCTTCATAATTCACCCCTCCACTTT,CASKGSALHNSPLHF,NA,TRBV19,TRBJ1-6,NA
TGTGCCAGCAGTGAATTGGACCCTGACACTGAAGCTTTCTTT,CASSELDPDTEAFF,NA,TRBV25-1,TRBJ1-1,NA
TGTGCCAGCACCGTTAACCCCTCCGGCAGTGGAAACACCATATATTTT,CASTVNPSGSGNTIYF,NA,TRBV9,TRBJ1-3,NA
TGTGCCAGCAGCCAAGGACGAAACACCGGGGAGCTGTTTTTT,CASSQGRNTGELFF,NA,TRBV4-2,TRBJ2-2,NA
TGTGCCAGCAGCCGGACGGTTAACACCGGGGAGCTGTTTTTT,CASSRTVNTGELFF,NA,TRBV7-3,TRBJ2-2,NA
TGCGCCAGCAGCTTGATCAGGGGCGATGAGCAGTTCTTC,CASSLIRGDEQFF,NA,TRBV5-1,TRBJ2-1,NA
TGCGCCAGCCGTTTAGCAGGGAGGGATGAAAAACTGTTTTTT,CASRLAGRDEKLFF,NA,TRBV5-1,TRBJ1-4,NA
TGCAGCGTCAAGGGCCGCCCGGGCGGGTCGGAGACCCAGTACTTC,CSVKGRPGGSETQYF,once,TRBV29-1,TRBJ2-5,NA
TGTGCCAGCAGCTTAGGGCCGGGACTAGCGGCCGGGGAGCTGTTTTTT,CASSLGPGLAAGELFF,NA,TRBV7-6,TRBJ2-2,TRBD2
TGCGCCAGCAGCTTGCTTGACAGTAAGAACACTGAAGCTTTCTTT,CASSLLDSKNTEAFF,NA,TRBV5-1,TRBJ1-1,NA
TGTGCCAGCAGCACGACAGGGGGCGGCACTTCACCCCTCCACTTT,CASSTTGGGTSPLHF,NA,TRBV7-3,TRBJ1-6,TRBD1
TGCGCCAGCAGTGAACAGGCTGGAAACACCATATATTTT,CASSEQAGNTIYF,NA,TRBV10-2,TRBJ1-3,NA
TGCGCCAGCAGCTTGGGGGGACAGATGAACACTGAAGCTTTCTTT,CASSLGGQMNTEAFF,NA,TRBV5-1,TRBJ1-1,TRBD1
TGTGCCAGCAGCTTGGTGTTTCAGGGAGGTGGCTACACCTTC,CASSLVFQGGGYTF,NA,TRBV5-5,TRBJ1-2,NA
TGCGCCAGCAGCTTGATACCTTCGTCAGGGGGACCGAACTATGGCTACACCTTC,CASSLIPSSGGPNYGYTF,once,TRBV5-1,TRBJ1-2,TRBD1
TGTGCCAGCAGCTTAACCAGCGGGGTCAATGAGCAGTTCTTC,CASSLTSGVNEQFF,NA,TRBV7-9,TRBJ2-1,TRBD2
TGTGCCAGCAGCTTCGCCCCTGGGGGCAATCAGCCCCAGCATTTT,CASSFAPGGNQPQHF,NA,TRBV7-2,TRBJ1-5,NA
TGTGCCAGCAGCGTAGAAGCCGACAGGGGGATTAGCTTT,CASSVEADRGISF,NA,TRBV6-1,TRBJ1-1,TRBD1
TGTGCCAGCAGCGTAGGACAGGGTCTGGATACGCAGTATTTT,CASSVGQGLDTQYF,NA,TRBV9,TRBJ2-3,TRBD1